Sequencing of this TCR beta chain was carried out in a study of blood T cell repertoires in COVID-19. Clones were sequenced by immunoSEQ multiplex PCR, and TCRdb holds only the in-frame ones, with some missing. The table records about 160,000 clones, approximately 78% of them present only once. CDR3 length equals 12 residues. The germline gives CDR1 MNHEY, CDR2 SVGAGI. Between the trimmed V and J ends, which lost 6 bases and 3 bases, there was a span of 8 bases. The TCR sequence derives from a human donor with acute or convalescent COVID-19. The donor label of this sample is uncertain. This rearrangement joins TRBV6-5 to TRBJ1-2; tentative D call: TRBD1 (6 bases). The sample consisted of peripheral blood. Here the CDR3 reads CASRDSYYGYTF. CDR3 in DNA: TGTGCCAGCAGGGACAGTTACTATGGCTACACCTTC.